This TCR beta chain originates from a study of blood T cell repertoires in COVID-19. Study context: Samples of COVID-19 (acute and convalescent) were obtained from the United States, Italy and Spain. Sources were T cells, B-cell-depleted T cells, or PBMCs; the material itself was cDNA or gDNA.

In the authors' methods: Cell counts per sample came from amplifying reference gene primers. Method: immunoSEQ multiplex PCR; TCRdb's copy keeps in-frame clones and lacks some. For V, J and clone size, that table is used; D and trimming come from the DNA. Of hundreds of thousands of clones in the sample, approximately 86% were seen once. From germline, CDR1 is SQVTM and CDR2 ANQGSEA. V was shortened by 4 bases and J by 4 bases, with 7 bases between the two germline ends. There are 12 residues in the CDR3. The chain has TRBV29-1 and TRBJ1-4; maybe TRBD1 (6 bases). Sequenced input: peripheral blood. The TCR comes from a woman aged 30 to 39 who had recovered from COVID-19. CDR3 coding DNA: TGCAGCGTTGTAGGGGGTAATGAAAAACTGTTTTTT. Its translation: CSVVGGNEKLFF. Full variable domain (missing parts from reference TRBV29-1 and TRBJ1-4): SAVISQKPSRDICQRGTSLTIQCQVDSQVTMMFWYRQQPGQSLTLIATANQGSEATYESGFVIDKFPISRPNLTFSTLTVSNMSPEDSSIYLCSVVGGNEKLFFGSGTQLSVL.